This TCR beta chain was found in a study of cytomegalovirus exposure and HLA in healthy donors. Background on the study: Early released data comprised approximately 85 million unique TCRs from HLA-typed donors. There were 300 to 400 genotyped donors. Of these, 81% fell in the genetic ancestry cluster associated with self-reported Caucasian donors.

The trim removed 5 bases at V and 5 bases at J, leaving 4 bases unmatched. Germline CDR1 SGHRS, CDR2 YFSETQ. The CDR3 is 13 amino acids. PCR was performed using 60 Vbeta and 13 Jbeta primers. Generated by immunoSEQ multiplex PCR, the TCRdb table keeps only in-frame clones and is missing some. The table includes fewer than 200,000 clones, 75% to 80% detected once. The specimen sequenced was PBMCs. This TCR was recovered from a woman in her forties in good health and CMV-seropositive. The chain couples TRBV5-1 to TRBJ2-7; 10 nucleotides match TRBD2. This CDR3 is CASRLAGRDEQYF. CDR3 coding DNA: TGCGCCAGCAGACTAGCGGGACGCGACGAGCAGTACTTC.